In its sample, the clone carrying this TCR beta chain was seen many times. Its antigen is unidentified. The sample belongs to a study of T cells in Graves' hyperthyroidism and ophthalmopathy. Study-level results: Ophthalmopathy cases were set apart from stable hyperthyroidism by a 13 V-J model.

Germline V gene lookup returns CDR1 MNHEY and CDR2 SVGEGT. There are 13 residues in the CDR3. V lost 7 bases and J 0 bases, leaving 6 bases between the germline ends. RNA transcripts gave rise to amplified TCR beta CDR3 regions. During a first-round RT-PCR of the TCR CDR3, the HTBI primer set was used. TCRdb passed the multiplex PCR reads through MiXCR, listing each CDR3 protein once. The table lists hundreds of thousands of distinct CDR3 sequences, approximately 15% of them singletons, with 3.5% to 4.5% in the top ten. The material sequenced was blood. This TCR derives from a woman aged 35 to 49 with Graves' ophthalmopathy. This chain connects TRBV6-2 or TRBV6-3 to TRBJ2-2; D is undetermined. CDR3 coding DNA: TGTGCCAGCACCGACCCGAACACCGGGGAGCTGTTTTTT. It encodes CASTDPNTGELFF.